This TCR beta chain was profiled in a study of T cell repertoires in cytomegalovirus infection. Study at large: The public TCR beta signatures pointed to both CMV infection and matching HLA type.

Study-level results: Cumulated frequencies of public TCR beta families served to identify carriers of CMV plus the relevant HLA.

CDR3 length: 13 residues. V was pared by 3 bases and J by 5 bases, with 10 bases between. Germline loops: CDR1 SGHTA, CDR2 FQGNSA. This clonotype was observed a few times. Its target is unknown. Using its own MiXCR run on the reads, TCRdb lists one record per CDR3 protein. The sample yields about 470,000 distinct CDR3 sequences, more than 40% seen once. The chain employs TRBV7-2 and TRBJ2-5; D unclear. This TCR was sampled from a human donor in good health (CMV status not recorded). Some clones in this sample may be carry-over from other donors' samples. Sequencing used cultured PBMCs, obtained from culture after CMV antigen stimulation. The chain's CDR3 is CASSFATRETQYF. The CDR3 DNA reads TGTGCCAGCAGCTTCGCGACAAGGGAGACCCAGTACTTC.